This entry lists 13 T cell receptor beta chains sequenced from one sample in a study of post-analysis software for immune sequencing data. Carried by the TCR beta cDNA libraries were unique molecular identifiers. Using its own MiXCR run on the PCR reads, TCRdb lists one record per CDR3 protein. Of hundreds of thousands of distinct CDR3 sequences listed, roughly three fifths are singletons. Study observations and caveats: Five or six TRBV segments were significantly more frequent in patients than in controls. TRBV5-6, TRBV5-1 and TRBV20-1 were among these segments.

These receptors' antigens are unknown. Sequencing used blood. The receptors here all came from a girl aged 2-10 years with multiple sclerosis.

The V call is TRBV7-2, the J call TRBJ1-1; D remains ambiguous. V was cut by 1 base and J by 11 bases, with 14 bases left in between. Germline V lookup: CDR1 SGHTA, CDR2 FQGNSA. This CDR3 contains 13 residues. CDR3 nucleotides: TGTGCCAGCAGCTTAGAAGTATGGATGTGGGCTTTCTTT. Translated, it gives CASSLEVWMWAFF.

This rearrangement joins TRBV12-3 or TRBV12-4 to TRBJ2-5; 10 nucleotides align to TRBD2. The length of the CDR3 is 15 residues. J lost 5 bases, V lost 7 bases, and 10 bases had no gene match. CDR3 in DNA: TGTGCCAGCACCCCACTAGCGGGGAGTCGGGAGACCCAGTACTTC. Translating gives CASTPLAGSRETQYF.

The gene calls are TRBV6-1 and TRBJ1-2, with D hard to call. CDR1 and CDR2 from the germline V gene are MNHNS and SASEGT. The CDR3 is 15 amino acids. Trimming stripped 5 bases from V and 6 bases from J, with 19 bases between. This CDR3 is CASSRTPVNLDGYTF. The CDR3 region has the DNA TGTGCCAGCAGTAGAACACCAGTGAATTTGGATGGCTACACCTTC.

V usage is TRBV10-3 and J usage is TRBJ2-5; tentatively, D is TRBD2 (5 bases). CDR3 size: 12 residues. V lost 6 bases and J lost 0, with 5 bases in between. Germline values: CDR1 ENHRY, CDR2 SYGVKD. CDR3: CAIRGDQETQYF. CDR3 nucleotide sequence: TGTGCCATCAGGGGAGACCAAGAGACCCAGTACTTC.

The V and J genes are TRBV7-7 and TRBJ2-1, with TRBD2 as a possible D gene (6 bases). The CDR3 length is 14 residues. V was pared by 2 bases and J by 6 bases, with 11 bases between. Per germline, CDR1 SSHAT and CDR2 FNYEAQ (reference sequence). The CDR3 nucleotides are TGTGCCAGCAGCTTATCGGAGGGGCGCAATGAGCAGTTCTTC. Amino acid sequence: CASSLSEGRNEQFF.

This chain connects TRBV7-2 to TRBJ2-1; D is possibly TRBD2 (7 bases). Trimming removed 3 bases from V and 5 bases from J, with 20 bases in between. The CDR3 covers 17 residues. Germline V gene lookup returns CDR1 SGHTA and CDR2 FQGNSA. The CDR3 sequence is CASSFVLGRGGNNEQFF. In DNA, the CDR3 is TGTGCCAGCAGCTTTGTTTTGGGGAGGGGGGGTAACAATGAGCAGTTCTTC.

This clonotype has more than one count but fewer than ten. The chain recombines TRBV5-1 with TRBJ2-5; D is possibly TRBD1 (5 bases). The CDR3 runs to 16 residues. CDR1 is SGHRS and CDR2 is YFSETQ in the germline V gene. Trimming removed 3 bases from V and 2 bases from J, with 17 bases in between. The CDR3 loop reads CASSSKPPDRQETQYF. CDR3 coding DNA: TGCGCCAGCAGCTCCAAACCTCCTGACAGACAAGAGACCCAGTACTTC.

The chain joins TRBV5-6 to TRBJ2-7; 8 bases agree with TRBD1. The CDR3 length is 16 residues. V shed 0 bases and J 3 bases; nucleotides not matched to a gene: 8. Germline assignment: CDR1 SGHDT and CDR2 YYEEEE. This CDR3 is CASSLGGTGLLYEQYF. The CDR3 DNA is TGTGCCAGCAGCTTGGGTGGGACAGGTTTGCTCTACGAGCAGTACTTC.

The V and J genes are TRBV15 and TRBJ1-6; 10 bases agree with TRBD1. Trimming removed 1 base from V and 3 bases from J; junction bases left unmatched: 3. CDR3 size: 17 residues. The V gene's germline CDR1 is LNHNV and CDR2 YYDKDF (reference sequence). The CDR3 DNA follows: TGTGCCACCAGCAGAGGAGGGACAGGGGACTATAATTCACCCCTCCACTTT. Protein sequence: CATSRGGTGDYNSPLHF.

This clonotype turned up a few times. This sequence joins TRBV5-1 and TRBJ2-6, with D hard to call. Germline CDR1 SGHRS, CDR2 YFSETQ. There are 16 residues in the CDR3. V lost 0 bases and J 0 bases, leaving 7 bases between the germline ends. CDR3: CASSLGPDSGANVLTF. CDR3 bases: TGCGCCAGCAGCTTGGGTCCGGACTCTGGGGCCAACGTCCTGACTTTC.

The chain carries TRBV15 and TRBJ2-3, with D uncertain. The V and J ends lost 0 bases and 0 bases respectively, with 7 bases between them. The germline CDR1 and CDR2 sequences are LNHNV and YYDKDF (reference sequence). The CDR3 is 15 amino acids. CDR3 in amino acids: CATSRDSASTDTQYF. Written as DNA, the CDR3 is TGTGCCACCAGCAGAGATAGTGCTAGCACAGATACGCAGTATTTT. Looking up the rest from reference TRBV15 and TRBJ2-3 gives the full variable domain: DAMVIQNPRYQVTQFGKPVTLSCSQTLNHNVMYWYQQKSSQAPKLLFHYYDKDFNNEADTPDNFQSRRPNTSFCFLDIRSPGLGDTAMYLCATSRDSASTDTQYFGPGTRLTVL.

This clonotype has more than one count but fewer than ten. V usage is TRBV29-1 and J usage is TRBJ2-7; TRBD2 aligns across 8 bases. V shed 7 bases, J shed 2 bases, and the junction held 10 bases outside the gene matches. The CDR3 has 14 amino acids. Looked up from germline, CDR1 is SQVTM and CDR2 is ANQGSEA. CDR3 residues: CSALGLGTTYEQYF. DNA of the CDR3: TGCAGCGCCCTGGGACTAGGAACCACCTACGAGCAGTACTTC.

This clonotype was observed a handful of times. The V call is TRBV11-2, the J call TRBJ1-2; TRBD1 is a possible D gene (5 bases). Germline-derived CDR1 and CDR2 are SGHAT and FQNNGV. V was shortened by 1 base and J by 3 bases, with 12 bases between the two germline ends. This CDR3 region has 15 residues. The CDR3 bases are TGTGCCAGCAGCTTAGGGGGGTTTCAAGACTATGGCTACACCTTC. Translated, it gives CASSLGGFQDYGYTF.